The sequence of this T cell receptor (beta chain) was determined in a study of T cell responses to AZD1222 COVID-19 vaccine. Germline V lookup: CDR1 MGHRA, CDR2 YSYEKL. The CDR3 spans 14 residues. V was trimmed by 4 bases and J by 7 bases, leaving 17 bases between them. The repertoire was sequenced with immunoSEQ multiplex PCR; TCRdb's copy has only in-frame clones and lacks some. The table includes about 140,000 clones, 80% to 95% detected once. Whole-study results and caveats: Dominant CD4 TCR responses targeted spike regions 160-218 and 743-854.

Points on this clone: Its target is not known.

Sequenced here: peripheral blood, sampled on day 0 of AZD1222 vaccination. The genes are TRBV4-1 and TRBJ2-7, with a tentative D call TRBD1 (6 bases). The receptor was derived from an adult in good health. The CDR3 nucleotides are TGCGCCAGCAGCCCCTGGGCAGGGGTCAAAGAGCAGTACTTC. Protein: CASSPWAGVKEQYF.